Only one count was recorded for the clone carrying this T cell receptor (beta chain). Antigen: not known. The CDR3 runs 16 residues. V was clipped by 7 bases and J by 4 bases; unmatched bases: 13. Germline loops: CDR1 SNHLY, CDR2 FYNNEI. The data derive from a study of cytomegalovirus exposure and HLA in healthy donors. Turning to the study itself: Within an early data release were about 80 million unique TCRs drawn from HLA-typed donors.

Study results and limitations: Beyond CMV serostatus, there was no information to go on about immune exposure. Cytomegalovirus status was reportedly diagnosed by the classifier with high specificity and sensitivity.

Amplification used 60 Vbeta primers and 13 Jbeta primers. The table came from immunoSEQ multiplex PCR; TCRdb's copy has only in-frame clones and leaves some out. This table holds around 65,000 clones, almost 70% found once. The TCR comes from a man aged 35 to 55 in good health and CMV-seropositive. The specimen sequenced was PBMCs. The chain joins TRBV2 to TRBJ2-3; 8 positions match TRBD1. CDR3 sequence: CASNGPTGVGADTQYF. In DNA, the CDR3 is TGTGCCAGCAATGGACCGACAGGGGTTGGTGCAGATACGCAGTATTTT.